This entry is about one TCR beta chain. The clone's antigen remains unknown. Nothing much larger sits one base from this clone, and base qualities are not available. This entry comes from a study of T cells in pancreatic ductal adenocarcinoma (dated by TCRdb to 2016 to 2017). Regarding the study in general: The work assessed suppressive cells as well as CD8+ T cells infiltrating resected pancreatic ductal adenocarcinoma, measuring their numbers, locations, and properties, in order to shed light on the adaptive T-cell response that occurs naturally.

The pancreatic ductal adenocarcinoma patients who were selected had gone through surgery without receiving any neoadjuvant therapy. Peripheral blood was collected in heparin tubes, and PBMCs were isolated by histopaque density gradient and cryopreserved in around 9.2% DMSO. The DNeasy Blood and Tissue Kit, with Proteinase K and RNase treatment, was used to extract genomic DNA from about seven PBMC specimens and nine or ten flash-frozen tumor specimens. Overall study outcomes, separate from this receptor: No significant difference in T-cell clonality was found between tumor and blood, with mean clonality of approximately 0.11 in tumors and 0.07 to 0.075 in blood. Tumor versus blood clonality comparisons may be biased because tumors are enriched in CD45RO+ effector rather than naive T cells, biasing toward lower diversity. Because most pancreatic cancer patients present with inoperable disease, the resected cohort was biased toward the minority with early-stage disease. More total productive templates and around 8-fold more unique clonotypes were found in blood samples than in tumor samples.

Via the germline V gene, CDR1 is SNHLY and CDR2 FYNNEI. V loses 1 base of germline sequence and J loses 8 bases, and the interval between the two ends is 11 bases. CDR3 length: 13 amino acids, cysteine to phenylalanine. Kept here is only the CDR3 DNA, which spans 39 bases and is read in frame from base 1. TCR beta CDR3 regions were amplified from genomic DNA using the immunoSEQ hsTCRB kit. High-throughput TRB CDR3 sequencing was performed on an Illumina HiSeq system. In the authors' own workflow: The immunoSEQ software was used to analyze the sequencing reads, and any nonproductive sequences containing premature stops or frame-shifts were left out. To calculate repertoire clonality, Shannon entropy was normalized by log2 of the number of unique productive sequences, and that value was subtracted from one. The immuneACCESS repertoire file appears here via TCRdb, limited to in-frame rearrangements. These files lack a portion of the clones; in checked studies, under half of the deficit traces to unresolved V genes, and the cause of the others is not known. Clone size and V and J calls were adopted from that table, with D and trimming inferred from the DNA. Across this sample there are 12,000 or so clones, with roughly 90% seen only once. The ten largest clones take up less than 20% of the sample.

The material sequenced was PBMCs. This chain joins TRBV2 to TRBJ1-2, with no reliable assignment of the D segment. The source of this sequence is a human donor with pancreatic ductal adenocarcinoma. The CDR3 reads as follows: CASSEGSSRGYTF. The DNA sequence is TGTGCCAGCAGTGAAGGATCCTCTAGAGGCTACACCTTC.